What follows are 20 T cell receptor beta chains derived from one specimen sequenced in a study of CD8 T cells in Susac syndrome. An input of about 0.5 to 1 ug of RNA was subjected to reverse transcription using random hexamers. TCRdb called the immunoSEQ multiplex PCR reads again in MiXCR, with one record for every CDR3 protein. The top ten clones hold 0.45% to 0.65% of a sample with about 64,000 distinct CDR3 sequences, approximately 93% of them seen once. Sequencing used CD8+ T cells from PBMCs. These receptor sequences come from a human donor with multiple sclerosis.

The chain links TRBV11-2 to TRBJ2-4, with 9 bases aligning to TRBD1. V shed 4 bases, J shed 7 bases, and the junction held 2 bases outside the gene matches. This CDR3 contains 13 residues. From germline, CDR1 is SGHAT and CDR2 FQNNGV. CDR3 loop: CASSYGTGNIQYF. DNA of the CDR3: TGTGCCAGCAGCTACGGGACAGGGAACATTCAGTACTTC.

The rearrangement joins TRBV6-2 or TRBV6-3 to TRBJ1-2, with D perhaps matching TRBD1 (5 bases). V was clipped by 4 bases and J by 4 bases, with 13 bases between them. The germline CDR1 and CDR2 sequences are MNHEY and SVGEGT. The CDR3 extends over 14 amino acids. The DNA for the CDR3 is TGTGCCAGCAGTTTCGACAGAGTCGCCTATGGCTACACCTTC. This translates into CASSFDRVAYGYTF.

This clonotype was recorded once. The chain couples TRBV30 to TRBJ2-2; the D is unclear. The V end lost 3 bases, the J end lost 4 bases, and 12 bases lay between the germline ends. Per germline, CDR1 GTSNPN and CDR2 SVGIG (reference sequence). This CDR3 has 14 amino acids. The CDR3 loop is CAWSDLRATGELFF. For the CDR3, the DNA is TGTGCCTGGAGCGATCTTCGGGCCACCGGGGAGCTGTTTTTT.

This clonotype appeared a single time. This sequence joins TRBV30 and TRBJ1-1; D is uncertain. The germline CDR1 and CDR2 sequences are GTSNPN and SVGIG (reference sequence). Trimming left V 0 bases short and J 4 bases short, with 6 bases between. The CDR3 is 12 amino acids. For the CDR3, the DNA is TGTGCCTGGAGTGTTATGACCACTGAAGCTTTCTTT. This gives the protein CAWSVMTTEAFF.

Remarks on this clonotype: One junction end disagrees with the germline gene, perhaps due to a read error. The CDR3 DNA reads as TGTGCCAGCAGGGATAATTGGGACGCCCTGGACTTC. This gives the protein CASRDNWDALDF. This chain connects TRBV7-3 to TRBJ2-4; either TRBD1 or TRBD2 may fit D (5 bases each). The germline CDR1 and CDR2 sequences are SGHTA and FQGTGA. The CDR3 totals 12 residues.

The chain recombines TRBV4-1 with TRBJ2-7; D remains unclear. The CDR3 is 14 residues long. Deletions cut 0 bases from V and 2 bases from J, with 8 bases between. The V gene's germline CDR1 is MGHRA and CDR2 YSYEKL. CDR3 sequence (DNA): TGCGCCAGCAGCCAAGAATTGGTACCCTACGAGCAGTACTTC. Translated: CASSQELVPYEQYF.

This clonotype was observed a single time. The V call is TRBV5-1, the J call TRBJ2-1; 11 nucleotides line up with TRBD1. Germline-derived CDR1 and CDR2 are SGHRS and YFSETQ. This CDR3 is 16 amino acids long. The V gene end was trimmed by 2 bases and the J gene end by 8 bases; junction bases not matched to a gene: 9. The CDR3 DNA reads TGCGCCAGCAGCTTTACCTCCGGGACAGGGGGTCATGAGCAGTTCTTC. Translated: CASSFTSGTGGHEQFF.

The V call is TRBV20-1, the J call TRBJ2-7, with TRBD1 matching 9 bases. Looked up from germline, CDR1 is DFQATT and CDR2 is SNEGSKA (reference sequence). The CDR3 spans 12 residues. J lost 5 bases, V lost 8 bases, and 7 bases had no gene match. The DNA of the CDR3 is TGCAGTACACCGGGACAGGGAGACGAGCAGTACTTC. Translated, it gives CSTPGQGDEQYF.

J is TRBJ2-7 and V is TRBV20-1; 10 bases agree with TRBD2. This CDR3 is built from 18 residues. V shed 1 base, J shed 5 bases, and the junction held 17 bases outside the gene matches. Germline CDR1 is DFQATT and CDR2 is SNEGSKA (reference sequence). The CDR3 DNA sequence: TGCAGTGCTAGAGCTTATGTGATGGCTAGCGGGAGACCCCACGAGCAGTACTTC. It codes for CSARAYVMASGRPHEQYF.

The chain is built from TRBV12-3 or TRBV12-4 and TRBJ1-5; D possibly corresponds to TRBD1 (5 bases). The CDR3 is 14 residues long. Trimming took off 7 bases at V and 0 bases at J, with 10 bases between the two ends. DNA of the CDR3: TGTGCCAGCAATCAGGGTTATAGCAATCAGCCCCAGCATTTT. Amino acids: CASNQGYSNQPQHF.

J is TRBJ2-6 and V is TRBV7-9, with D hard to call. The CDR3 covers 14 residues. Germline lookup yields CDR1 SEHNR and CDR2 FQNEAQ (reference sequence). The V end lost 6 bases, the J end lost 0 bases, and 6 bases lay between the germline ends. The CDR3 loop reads CASRGYSGANVLTF. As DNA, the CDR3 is TGTGCCAGCAGAGGGTACTCTGGGGCCAACGTCCTGACTTTC. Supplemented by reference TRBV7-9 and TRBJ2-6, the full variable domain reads DTGVSQNPRHKITKRGQNVTFRCDPISEHNRLYWYRQTLGQGPEFLTYFQNEAQLEKSRLLSDRFSAERPKGSFSTLEIQRTEQGDSAMYLCASRGYSGANVLTFGAGSRLTVL.

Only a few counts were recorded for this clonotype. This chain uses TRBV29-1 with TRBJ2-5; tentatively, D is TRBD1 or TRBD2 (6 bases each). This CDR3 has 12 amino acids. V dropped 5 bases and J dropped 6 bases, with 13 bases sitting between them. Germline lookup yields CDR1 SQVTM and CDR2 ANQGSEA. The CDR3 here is CSVYWGAKTQYF. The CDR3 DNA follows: TGCAGCGTTTATTGGGGGGCGAAGACCCAGTACTTC. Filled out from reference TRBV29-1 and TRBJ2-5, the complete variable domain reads SAVISQKPSRDICQRGTSLTIQCQVDSQVTMMFWYRQQPGQSLTLIATANQGSEATYESGFVIDKFPISRPNLTFSTLTVSNMSPEDSSIYLCSVYWGAKTQYFGPGTRLLVL.

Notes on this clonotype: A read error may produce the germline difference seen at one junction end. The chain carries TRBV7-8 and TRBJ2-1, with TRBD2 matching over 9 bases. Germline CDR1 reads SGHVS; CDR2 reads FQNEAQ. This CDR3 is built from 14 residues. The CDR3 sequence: CASSLAGVKYEQFF. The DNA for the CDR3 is TGTGCCAGCAGTTTAGCGGGAGTTAAGTATGAGCAGTTCTTC. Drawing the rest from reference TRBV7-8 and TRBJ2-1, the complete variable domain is GAGVSQSPRYKVAKRGQDVALRCDPISGHVSLFWYQQALGQGPEFLTYFQNEAQLDKSGLPSDRFFAERPEGSVSTLKIQRTQQEDSAVYLCASSLAGVKYEQFFGPGTRLTVL.

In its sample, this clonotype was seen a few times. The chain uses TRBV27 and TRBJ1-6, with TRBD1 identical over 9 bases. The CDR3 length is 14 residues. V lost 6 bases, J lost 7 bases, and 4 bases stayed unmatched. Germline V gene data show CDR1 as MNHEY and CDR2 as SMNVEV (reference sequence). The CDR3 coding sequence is TGTGCCAGCAGCTTACAGGGGGCGAATTCACCCCTCCACTTT. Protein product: CASSLQGANSPLHF.

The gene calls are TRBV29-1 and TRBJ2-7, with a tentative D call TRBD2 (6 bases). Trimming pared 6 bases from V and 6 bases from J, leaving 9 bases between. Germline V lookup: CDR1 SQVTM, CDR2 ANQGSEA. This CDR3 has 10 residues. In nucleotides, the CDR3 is TGCAGCGTGCGTAGCGGCGAGCAGTACTTC. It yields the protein CSVRSGEQYF.

This CDR3 is CSARWTSGGALQFF. CDR3 DNA: TGCAGTGCTAGATGGACTAGCGGGGGGGCCTTGCAGTTCTTC. The V gene is TRBV20-1, the J gene TRBJ2-1; TRBD2 matches at 15 bases. The CDR3 contains 14 residues. In germline, CDR1 is DFQATT, CDR2 SNEGSKA (reference sequence). V shed 2 bases and J 12 bases; nucleotides not matched to a gene: 5.

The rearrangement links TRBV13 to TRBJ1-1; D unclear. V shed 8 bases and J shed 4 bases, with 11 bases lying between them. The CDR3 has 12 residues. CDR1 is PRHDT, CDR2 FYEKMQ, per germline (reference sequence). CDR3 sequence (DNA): TGTGCCAGCCACGAAAGAGGCACTGAAGCTTTCTTT. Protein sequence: CASHERGTEAFF.

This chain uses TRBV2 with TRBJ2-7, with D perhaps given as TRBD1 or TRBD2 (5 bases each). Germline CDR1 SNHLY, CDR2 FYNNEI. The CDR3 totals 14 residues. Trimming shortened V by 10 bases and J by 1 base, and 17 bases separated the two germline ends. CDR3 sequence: CATLYAGTSYEQYF. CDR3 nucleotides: TGTGCCACACTCTATGCCGGGACGTCCTACGAGCAGTACTTC.

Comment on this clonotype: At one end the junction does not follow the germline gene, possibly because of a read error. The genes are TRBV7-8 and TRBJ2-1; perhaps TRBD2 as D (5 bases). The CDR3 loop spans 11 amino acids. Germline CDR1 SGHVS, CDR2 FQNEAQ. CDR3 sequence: CASSLVPGGGF. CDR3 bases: TGTGCCAGCAGCTTAGTCCCTGGAGGTGGCTTC.

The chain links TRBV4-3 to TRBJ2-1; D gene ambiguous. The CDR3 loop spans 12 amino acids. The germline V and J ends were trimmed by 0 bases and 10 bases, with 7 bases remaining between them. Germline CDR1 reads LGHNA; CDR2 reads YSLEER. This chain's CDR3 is CASSQEKAEQFF. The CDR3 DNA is TGCGCCAGCAGCCAAGAAAAAGCCGAGCAGTTCTTC.